One sample yielded the 19 T cell receptor beta chains listed below, sequenced in a study of regulatory T cells in long-lasting Graves disease. HTBI primers from iRepertoire and Arm-PCR of CDR3 regions yielded the TCR beta libraries. Via MiXCR, TCRdb re-called the multiplex PCR reads, giving one row per CDR3 protein. Seen here are about 530,000 distinct CDR3 sequences, about 15% observed once, and the top ten hold more than 20%. Time point of the sample: newly diagnosed GD, antithyroid drugs for less than 3 months. RNA from PBMCs was the source of the TCR library. The same sample was also used in a study of T cells in Graves' hyperthyroidism and ophthalmopathy.

The sample here was peripheral blood mononuclear cells (PBMCs), taken at new diagnosis, from a patient treated with antithyroid drugs. The receptors come from a woman aged 35 to 60 with Graves disease.

This clonotype was recorded a few times. This chain's CDR3 is CASSPTAGGGHIQYF. In DNA, the CDR3 is TGCGCCAGCAGCCCTACCGCAGGGGGCGGGCACATTCAGTACTTC. J is TRBJ2-4 and V is TRBV5-1, with 8 nucleotides matching TRBD1. Trimming at V came to 4 bases and at J to 8 bases, leaving 11 bases not matched to a gene. The CDR3 runs 15 residues. The germline V gene encodes CDR1 SGHRS and CDR2 YFSETQ.

This clonotype was seen a handful of times. This chain uses TRBV5-1 with TRBJ1-1; D is perhaps TRBD1 (5 bases). The CDR3 has 14 amino acids. Trimming took off 0 bases at V and 2 bases at J, with 8 bases between the two ends. The V gene's germline CDR1 is SGHRS and CDR2 YFSETQ. The CDR3 loop reads CASSLDGDNTEAFF. In DNA form, the CDR3 reads TGCGCCAGCAGCTTGGATGGGGACAACACTGAAGCTTTCTTT. Based on the CDR3 plus reference TRBV5-1 and TRBJ1-1, the full variable domain is KAGVTQTPRYLIKTRGQQVTLSCSPISGHRSVSWYQQTPGQGLQFLFEYFSETQRNKGNFPGRFSGRQFSNSRSEMNVSTLELGDSALYLCASSLDGDNTEAFFGQGTRLTVV.

The V gene is TRBV18, the J gene TRBJ2-5, with 11 positions matching TRBD2. V shed 3 bases and J 2 bases; nucleotides not matched to a gene: 5. Germline V gene lookup returns CDR1 KGHSH and CDR2 LQKENI. This CDR3 comprises 16 residues. The CDR3 nucleotides read TGTGCCAGCTCACCGATCGGGACTAGCGGTCAAGAGACCCAGTACTTC. Translating it yields CASSPIGTSGQETQYF.

The chain has TRBV11-3 and TRBJ1-1; D is uncertain. The CDR3 sequence is 14 residues long. The ends were cut back, 4 bases at V and 2 bases at J, with 11 bases in the middle. From germline, CDR1 is SGHNT and CDR2 YENEEA. This CDR3 is CASSSMTGNTEAFF. Here the CDR3 DNA reads TGTGCCAGCAGCTCAATGACGGGAAACACTGAAGCTTTCTTT.

CDR3 sequence reads: CASSVFTPQETQYF. CDR3 in DNA: TGTGCCAGCAGTGTATTCACCCCGCAGGAGACCCAGTACTTC. J is TRBJ2-5 and V is TRBV25-1; no reliable D call. The CDR3 consists of 14 residues. The germline CDR1 and CDR2 sequences are MGHDK and SYGVNS. V lost 4 bases to trimming and J lost 5 bases, with 14 bases between them.

This clonotype was observed a handful of times. The chain employs TRBV13 and TRBJ2-7, with TRBD1 matching over 8 bases. The CDR3 covers 14 residues. V was clipped by 5 bases and J by 5 bases; unmatched bases: 8. Germline V gene sequence: CDR1 PRHDT, CDR2 FYEKMQ (reference sequence). This chain's CDR3 is CASSRDRGRDEQYF. CDR3 in DNA: TGTGCCAGCAGCCGCGACAGGGGAAGGGACGAGCAGTACTTC.

The chain carries TRBV30 and TRBJ1-2; D is undetermined. Germline lookup yields CDR1 GTSNPN and CDR2 SVGIG (reference sequence). The V and J ends lost 5 bases and 5 bases respectively, with 9 bases between them. The CDR3 spans 11 residues. For the CDR3, the DNA is TGTGCCTGGGGAGGAGGTTATGGCTACACCTTC. Amino acids: CAWGGGYGYTF. Combining the CDR3 with reference TRBV30 and TRBJ1-2 gives the whole variable domain SQTIHQWPATLVQPVGSPLSLECTVEGTSNPNLYWYRQAAGRGLQLLFYSVGIGQISSEVPQNLSASRPQDRQFILSSKKLLLSDSGFYLCAWGGGYGYTFGSGTRLTVV.

The chain uses TRBV2 and TRBJ2-7, with D uncertain. From germline, CDR1 is SNHLY and CDR2 FYNNEI. The CDR3 has 13 residues. The V end was cut by 6 bases, the J end by 7 bases, with 16 bases between. CDR3 sequence (DNA): TGTGCCAGCAGCCTACTGGCCCCCAATGAGCAGTACTTC. Translating gives CASSLLAPNEQYF.

The gene calls are TRBV2 and TRBJ2-1; TRBD1 might be the D (5 bases). The CDR3 is made up of 15 amino acids. Germline V CDR1 and CDR2: SNHLY, FYNNEI. V dropped 8 bases and J dropped 5 bases, with 19 bases sitting between them. The CDR3 sequence: CASFKGSLPHNEQFF. In DNA form, the CDR3 reads TGTGCCAGCTTCAAGGGGTCCCTACCCCACAATGAGCAGTTCTTC.

This clonotype was detected ten times or more. The CDR3 region has the DNA TGTGCCAGCAGCCCGACAACGAACACTGAAGCTTTCTTT. This codes for CASSPTTNTEAFF. V is TRBV18 and J is TRBJ1-1; D is ambiguous. The CDR3 spans 13 residues. Germline V gene lookup returns CDR1 KGHSH and CDR2 LQKENI. With 8 bases removed from V and 1 base from J, the gap between germline ends came to 11 bases.

This clonotype was observed many times. The genes are TRBV5-6 and TRBJ1-1; 7 positions agree with TRBD1. The CDR3 totals 13 residues. With V trimmed by 1 base and J by 6 bases, 3 bases remained unmatched. Germline loops: CDR1 SGHDT, CDR2 YYEEEE. The CDR3 DNA sequence: TGTGCCAGCAGCTTGATAGGGGGCTCTGAAGCTTTCTTT. The encoded protein is CASSLIGGSEAFF.

V usage is TRBV7-9 and J usage is TRBJ2-2; 7 bases are shared with TRBD1. Germline trimming cut 4 bases from V and 4 bases from J; bases unmatched to any gene: 6. CDR3 size: 15 residues. Germline V gene lookup returns CDR1 SEHNR and CDR2 FQNEAQ (reference sequence). CDR3: CASSSTGVLTGELFF. The CDR3 bases are TGTGCCAGCAGCTCTACAGGGGTACTCACCGGGGAGCTGTTTTTT.

This clonotype was seen many times. The rearrangement links TRBV12-5 to TRBJ1-3; no clear D. Germline loops: CDR1 LGHNT, CDR2 FRNRAP. V lost 0 bases and J 0 bases, leaving 15 bases between the germline ends. CDR3 length equals 18 residues. CDR3 sequence: CASGLVPGSASSGNTIYF. CDR3 bases: TGTGCTAGTGGTTTGGTACCGGGCAGCGCGAGCTCTGGAAACACCATATATTTT.

This clonotype occurred many times. V gene TRBV12-3 or TRBV12-4 combines with J gene TRBJ1-4; D is undetermined. This CDR3 is built from 12 residues. V was clipped by 6 bases and J by 11 bases, with 13 bases between them. The chain's CDR3 is CASRQTRWKLFF. The CDR3 DNA reads as TGTGCCAGCAGACAGACAAGGTGGAAACTGTTTTTT.

This rearrangement joins TRBV11-2 to TRBJ2-2; no clear D. CDR3 length equals 16 residues. V was trimmed by 6 bases and J by 1 base, leaving 15 bases between them. The germline V gene has CDR1 SGHAT and CDR2 FQNNGV. This chain's CDR3 is CASSYLFAGNTGELFF. In DNA form, the CDR3 reads TGTGCCAGCAGTTACTTGTTTGCAGGGAACACCGGGGAGCTGTTTTTT.

This clonotype has a count of ten or more. This chain links TRBV3-1 with TRBJ2-1; D assignment may be TRBD1 or TRBD2 (5 bases each). The germline V gene has CDR1 LGHDT and CDR2 YNNKEL (reference sequence). V was pared by 8 bases and J by 5 bases, with 16 bases between. The CDR3 length is 14 residues. Written as DNA, the CDR3 is TGTGCCAGCTCTGATTGGGGGAGTAACAATGAGCAGTTCTTC. The encoded protein is CASSDWGSNNEQFF.

This clonotype was seen only a few times. This chain connects TRBV5-4 to TRBJ2-1, with a tentative D call TRBD1 (6 bases). The V end was cut by 4 bases, the J end by 7 bases, with 15 bases between. The CDR3 covers 14 residues. Per the germline V gene, CDR1 is SGHNT and CDR2 is YYREEE (reference sequence). CDR3 in DNA: TGTGCCAGCAGCCCCGGGACCCAGGGGAATGAGCAGTTCTTC. It specifies CASSPGTQGNEQFF.

This clonotype showed up just a few times. V and J are TRBV12-3 or TRBV12-4 and TRBJ2-2; D unresolved. The CDR3 spans 11 residues. V lost 7 bases and J 6 bases, leaving 6 bases between the germline ends. CDR3 nucleotide sequence: TGTGCCAGCAACAGCCCCGGGGAGCTGTTTTTT. This gives the protein CASNSPGELFF.

A few counts support this clonotype. The rearrangement joins TRBV20-1 to TRBJ1-5; D is possibly TRBD1 (5 bases). CDR3 length: 15 residues. V lost 3 bases and J lost 0, with 12 bases in between. Germline V gene lookup returns CDR1 DFQATT and CDR2 SNEGSKA (reference sequence). Here the CDR3 reads CSARGPLDSNQPQHF. CDR3 nucleotides: TGCAGTGCTAGGGGACCCCTAGATAGCAATCAGCCCCAGCATTTT.